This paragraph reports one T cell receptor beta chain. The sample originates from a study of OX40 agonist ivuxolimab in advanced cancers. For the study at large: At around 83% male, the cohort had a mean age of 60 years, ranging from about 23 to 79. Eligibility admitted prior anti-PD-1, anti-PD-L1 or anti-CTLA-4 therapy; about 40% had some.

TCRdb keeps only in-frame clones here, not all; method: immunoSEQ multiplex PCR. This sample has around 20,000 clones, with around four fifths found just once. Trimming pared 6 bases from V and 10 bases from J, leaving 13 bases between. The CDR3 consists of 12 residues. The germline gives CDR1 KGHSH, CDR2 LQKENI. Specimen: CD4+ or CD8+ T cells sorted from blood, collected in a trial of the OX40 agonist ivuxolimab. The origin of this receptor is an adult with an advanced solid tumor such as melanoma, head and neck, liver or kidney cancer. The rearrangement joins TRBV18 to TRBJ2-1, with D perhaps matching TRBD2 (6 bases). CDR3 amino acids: CASSLNREEQFF. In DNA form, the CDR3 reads TGTGCCAGCTCCCTCAACCGGGAGGAGCAGTTCTTC. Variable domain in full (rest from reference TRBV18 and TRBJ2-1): NAGVMQNPRHLVRRRGQEARLRCSPMKGHSHVYWYRQLPEEGLKFMVYLQKENIIDESGMPKERFSAEFPKEGPSILRIQQVVRGDSAAYFCASSLNREEQFFGPGTRLTVL.